The sequence of this T cell receptor (beta chain) was determined in a study of T cells in Graves' hyperthyroidism and ophthalmopathy. Study conclusions and caveats: Among thyroid clonotypes expanded above 0.001, most also appeared in blood.

TCR beta CDR3 region amplification was performed from RNA transcripts. A first-round RT-PCR of the TCR CDR3 used the HTBI primer set. TCRdb itself ran the multiplex PCR reads through MiXCR, one entry per CDR3 protein. The sample holds about 640,000 distinct CDR3 sequences, more than 12% seen once. For the diagnoses, clinical symptoms, serum thyroxine and TRAb, thyroid ultrasound and orbital computed tomography were used. This clonotype was observed many times. Its antigen is currently unknown. The material sequenced was blood. The sequence came from a woman in her 50s with Graves' ophthalmopathy.

The CDR3 region is CASTGTRTYEQYF. In nucleotides, the CDR3 is TGTGCCAGTACCGGGACTAGGACCTACGAGCAGTACTTC. V gene TRBV2 combines with J gene TRBJ2-7; 8 bases match TRBD2. The junction had 6 bases not matched to a gene; V was cut back by 9 bases and J by 2 bases. Looked up from germline, CDR1 is SNHLY and CDR2 is FYNNEI. CDR3 size: 13 residues.